The 13 T cell receptor beta chains listed next were all sequenced from one sample in a study of cytomegalovirus exposure and HLA in healthy donors. This PCR relied on a set of 60 Vbeta primers and 13 Jbeta primers. The repertoire was sequenced with immunoSEQ multiplex PCR; TCRdb's copy has only in-frame clones and lacks some. The sample includes under 200,000 clones, about three quarters of them seen just once. Specimen: PBMCs. Receptors originate from a female donor in good health and CMV-seronegative.

The V gene is TRBV27, the J gene TRBJ2-1, with D tentatively TRBD1 (6 bases). Trimming left V 2 bases short and J 2 bases short, with 19 bases between. The CDR3 covers 18 residues. Germline V gene data show CDR1 as MNHEY and CDR2 as SMNVEV (reference sequence). The CDR3 DNA reads TGTGCCAGCAGTTTAGATGGCAGGGGCATTGGCCCCTACAATGAGCAGTTCTTC. Translating it yields CASSLDGRGIGPYNEQFF.

In DNA, the CDR3 is TGCGCCAGCAGCCAAGATTTAGCGGGAGGGCCAATCAAGACCCAGTACTTC. Encoded protein: CASSQDLAGGPIKTQYF. The gene calls are TRBV4-1 and TRBJ2-5, with 11 bases matching TRBD2. Trimming took 0 bases from V and 6 from J; bases not matched to a gene: 9. Per germline, CDR1 MGHRA and CDR2 YSYEKL. The CDR3 contains 17 residues.

This clone turned up a few times. V and J are TRBV7-2 and TRBJ1-4; TRBD1 matches 8 bases. V trimming: 6 bases; J trimming: 0 bases; junction bases outside the gene matches: 3. From germline, CDR1 is SGHTA and CDR2 FQGNSA. This CDR3 has 15 amino acids. This CDR3 is CASRSGGTTNEKLFF. The DNA for the CDR3 is TGTGCCAGCAGGTCAGGGGGCACAACTAATGAAAAACTGTTTTTT.

CDR3 DNA: TGTGCCAGCAGCCCATCGTCAGGGCGAGCTTTCTTT. As protein: CASSPSSGRAFF. J is TRBJ1-1 and V is TRBV11-2; D perhaps matches TRBD1 (5 bases). The CDR3 runs 12 residues. Trimming left V 5 bases short and J 10 bases short, with 14 bases between. Germline V gives CDR1 SGHAT, CDR2 FQNNGV. Looking up the rest from reference TRBV11-2 and TRBJ1-1 gives the full variable domain: EAGVAQSPRYKIIEKRQSVAFWCNPISGHATLYWYQQILGQGPKLLIQFQNNGVVDDSQLPKDRFSAERLKGVDSTLKIQPAKLEDSAVYLCASSPSSGRAFFGQGTRLTVV.

The rearrangement joins TRBV7-2 to TRBJ1-2, with TRBD1 matching 8 bases. The CDR3 length is 15 residues. CDR1 is SGHTA and CDR2 is FQGNSA in the germline V gene. The junction had 11 bases not matched to a gene; V was cut back by 3 bases and J by 8 bases. For the CDR3, the DNA is TGTGCCAGCAGCTTCCCGTCTACAGGGGGTGTGGGCTACACCTTC. It translates to CASSFPSTGGVGYTF.

CDR3 in DNA: TGTGCCAGCAGTACCTCGACAGGGAGTGGCTACACCTTC. Protein: CASSTSTGSGYTF. V is TRBV6-5 and J is TRBJ1-2; 7 nucleotides match TRBD1. V lost 5 bases to trimming and J lost 7 bases; unmatched junction nucleotides: 7. The CDR3 is 13 residues long. Germline V gene sequence: CDR1 MNHEY, CDR2 SVGAGI.

The rearrangement uses TRBV4-3 and TRBJ1-6, with D possibly TRBD1 on 5 matching bases. Between the trimmed V and J ends, which lost 3 bases and 6 bases, there was a span of 12 bases. The CDR3 loop spans 15 amino acids. Germline loops: CDR1 LGHNA, CDR2 YSLEER. The CDR3 region has the DNA TGCGCCAGCAGCCACCGGGACTCCACTAATTCACCCCTCCACTTT. As protein: CASSHRDSTNSPLHF.

V gene TRBV10-3 combines with J gene TRBJ2-7; 10 bases match TRBD2. Germline V lookup: CDR1 ENHRY, CDR2 SYGVKD. V shed 3 bases and J 0 bases; nucleotides not matched to a gene: 2. The CDR3 length is 15 residues. CDR3 coding DNA: TGTGCCATCAGTGAAGCGGGAGGGCCCTCCTACGAGCAGTACTTC. This encodes CAISEAGGPSYEQYF.

This clone was picked up one time. The chain has TRBV19 and TRBJ2-7, with 9 bases that match TRBD1. Unmatched junction bases numbered 11, after V lost 2 bases and J lost 6 bases. Per germline, CDR1 LNHDA and CDR2 SQIVND (reference sequence). The CDR3 loop spans 16 amino acids. Here the CDR3 DNA reads TGTGCCAGTAGTATATTATGGACAGGGGACCCCTCCGAGCAGTACTTC. Its protein product is CASSILWTGDPSEQYF.

This clone was seen a handful of times. The J gene is TRBJ2-5, the V gene TRBV13; TRBD1 aligns across 9 bases. The J call may not be correct, given that the DNA end is closer to TRBJ2-7. The germline CDR1 and CDR2 sequences are PRHDT and FYEKMQ (reference sequence). This CDR3 spans 15 amino acids. The CDR3 sequence is CASSLRGQGPYEQYF. The CDR3 region has the DNA TGTGCCAGCAGCTTAAGGGGACAGGGACCCTACGAGCAGTACTTC.

The chain has TRBV9 and TRBJ2-7; 7 bases match TRBD2. The CDR3 totals 17 residues. In germline, CDR1 is SGDLS, CDR2 YYNGEE. The V and J ends lost 0 bases and 2 bases, in that order; junction bases with no gene match: 11. DNA for the CDR3: TGTGCCAGCAGCGTAGGGGTTAGCGGGTCTGGGACCTACGAGCAGTACTTC. Protein sequence: CASSVGVSGSGTYEQYF.

The rearrangement uses TRBV6-5 and TRBJ1-1, with D maybe TRBD1 (6 bases). Germline lookup yields CDR1 MNHEY and CDR2 SVGAGI. The CDR3 extends over 15 amino acids. Trimming left V 0 bases short and J 1 base short, with 9 bases between. DNA for the CDR3: TGTGCCAGCAGTTACTCCCGCAGGGGGAACACTGAAGCTTTCTTT. The encoded protein is CASSYSRRGNTEAFF.

The V and J genes are TRBV7-9 and TRBJ2-3; the match to TRBD2 covers 10 bases. The CDR3 has 17 residues. The germline V gene encodes CDR1 SEHNR and CDR2 FQNEAQ (reference sequence). V shed 5 bases and J 4 bases; nucleotides not matched to a gene: 12. The CDR3 loop is CASSPKRLAGGSDTQYF. In DNA, the CDR3 is TGTGCCAGCAGCCCTAAGAGACTAGCGGGTGGGTCAGATACGCAGTATTTT.